A selection of T cell receptor beta chains follows, all from one sample in a study of T-cell reconstitution after alpha-beta-depleted transplantation in children. TCRdb reprocessed the PCR reads with MiXCR, giving one entry per CDR3 protein. The data show 440,000 or so distinct CDR3 sequences, over 40% seen once. Material: PBMCs, obtained before TCRalphabeta/CD19-depleted stem cell transplant. These receptors all stem from a girl aged 2-10 years with aplastic anemia, due to receive a stem cell transplant. The CDR3 runs from the conserved cysteine through the conserved F or W. D genes are given only for firm matches. Expanded clones are given a class, and other clones once, few, many or no size at all.

>TRBJ2-5|many|TRBD1|TRBV20-1
CSATQGQGGETQYF
TGCAGTGCTACCCAGGGACAGGGAGGGGAGACCCAGTACTTC
>TRBJ1-2|medium-sized|NA|TRBV20-1
CSVGGSFYGYTF
TGCAGTGTGGGGGGTTCCTTCTATGGCTACACCTTC
>TRBJ2-3|NA|TRBD1|TRBV7-2
CASSLGPPGLRTGPFTDTQYF
TGTGCCAGCAGCTTAGGGCCTCCAGGTTTGAGGACAGGGCCTTTTACAGATACGCAGTATTTT
>TRBJ1-5|few|NA|TRBV20-1
CSARDFQTLGNQPQHF
TGCAGTGCTAGAGATTTCCAGACTCTGGGCAATCAGCCCCAGCATTTT
>TRBJ2-5|few|TRBD2|TRBV20-1
CSAARRGGVETQYF
TGCAGTGCTGCCCGCCGGGGGGGCGTGGAGACCCAGTACTTC
>TRBJ2-3|NA|NA|TRBV20-1
CSARAAGRTDTQYF
TGCAGTGCTAGGGCCGCGGGCCGCACAGATACGCAGTATTTT
>TRBJ2-5|NA|NA|TRBV20-1
CSARDRSGLGQETQYF
TGCAGTGCTAGGGACCGGAGTGGGCTAGGCCAAGAGACCCAGTACTTC
>TRBJ1-1|NA|NA|TRBV29-1
CSGLWGSISFF
TGCAGCGGTCTGTGGGGGAGTATTTCTTTCTTT
>TRBJ2-7|few|TRBD1|TRBV5-1
CASSTVTGGVDEQYF
TGCGCCAGCAGCACAGTGACAGGGGGAGTTGACGAGCAGTACTTC
>TRBJ2-1|NA|NA|TRBV10-3
CAISEDTQIDNEQFF
TGTGCCATCAGTGAGGATACCCAAATAGATAATGAGCAGTTCTTC
>TRBJ2-3|many|NA|TRBV6-5
CASSYETSSTDTQYF
TGTGCCAGCAGTTACGAGACCTCCTCCACAGATACGCAGTATTTT
>TRBJ2-3|few|NA|TRBV4-1
CASSQEPAESYTDTQYF
TGCGCCAGCAGCCAAGAACCCGCGGAGTCCTACACAGATACGCAGTATTTT
>TRBJ1-3|NA|NA|TRBV28
CASRLGTGPFSGNTIYF
TGTGCCAGCAGATTGGGCACCGGGCCATTCTCTGGAAACACCATATATTTT
>TRBJ2-1|few|TRBD1|TRBV12-3/TRBV12-4
CASSRQTGGVTVSYNEQFF
TGTGCCAGCAGTCGACAGACAGGGGGCGTTACTGTCTCCTACAATGAGCAGTTCTTC